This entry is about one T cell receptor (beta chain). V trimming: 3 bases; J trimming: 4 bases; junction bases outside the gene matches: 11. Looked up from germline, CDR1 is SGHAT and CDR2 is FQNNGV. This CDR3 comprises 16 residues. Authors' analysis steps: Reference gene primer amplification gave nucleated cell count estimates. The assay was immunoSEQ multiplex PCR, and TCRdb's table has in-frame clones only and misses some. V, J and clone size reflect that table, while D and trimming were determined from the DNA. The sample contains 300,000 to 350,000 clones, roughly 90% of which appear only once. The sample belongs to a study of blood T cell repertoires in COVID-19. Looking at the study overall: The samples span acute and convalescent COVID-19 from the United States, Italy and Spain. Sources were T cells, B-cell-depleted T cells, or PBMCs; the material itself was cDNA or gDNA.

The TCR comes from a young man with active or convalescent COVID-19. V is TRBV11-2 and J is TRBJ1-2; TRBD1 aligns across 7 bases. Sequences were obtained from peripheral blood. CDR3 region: CASSFNPGQLFYGYTF. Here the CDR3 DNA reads TGTGCCAGCAGCTTTAACCCGGGACAGCTATTCTATGGCTACACCTTC.